This TCR beta chain originates from a study of cytomegalovirus exposure and HLA in healthy donors. Overall study results and limits: Some V segments, TRBV6-2 and TRBV6-3 among them, were indistinguishable and were therefore excluded. Later analysis suggested links between common viral pathogens and several top significant clusters. Despite most TCR sequences being rare, some public TCRs occurred in many donors.

Points on this clone: Its specificity is unknown.

Both 60 Vbeta primers and 13 Jbeta primers went into the PCR. The authors' processing: In a later analysis, of some 80 million unique beta chains, 9 million to 11 million appeared in at least two donors. Libraries were prepared by immunoSEQ multiplex PCR; TCRdb keeps only in-frame clonotypes and omits some of them. Clone size and V and J calls were adopted from that table, with D and trimming inferred from the DNA. The profile covers roughly 59,000 clones, with approximately 70% appearing a single time and around 17% taken by the ten largest. Trimming cost V 1 base and J 3 bases, with 9 bases left between them. Germline assignment: CDR1 MNHNS and CDR2 SASEGT. CDR3 length: 14 residues.

This TCR was sampled from a middle-aged man in good health and CMV-seropositive. The specimen was PBMCs. The V and J genes are TRBV6-1 and TRBJ1-2, with D unresolved. The DNA of the CDR3 is TGTGCCAGCAGTGAAGGGGCAGGCCACTATGGCTACACCTTC. It codes for CASSEGAGHYGYTF.